This T cell receptor (beta chain) was captured in a study of neurological immune-mediated disorders. Points from the study as a whole: Across subjects, expanded clones had no CDR3 amino acid sequences in common, pointing to private repertoires in all groups.

As to time point: longitudinal time-point 1 (baseline). The study used blood bank volunteers in Maryland, USA, as healthy controls. This CDR3 comprises 13 residues. The ends were cut back, 5 bases at V and 9 bases at J, with 14 bases in the middle. Germline loops: CDR1 SGHAT, CDR2 FQDESV (reference sequence). Ten or more counts support this clonotype. Antigen unknown. 5'RACE with 10-nucleotide random UMIs generated the cDNA. Every sequencing run drew on 15-18 subjects and yielded over 190 million TCR-beta sequences. TCRdb passed the 5' RACE reads through MiXCR, listing each CDR3 protein once. The sample contains approximately 53,000 distinct CDR3 sequences, approximately 9.1% of which appear only once.

Sequencing was done on a sample of PBMCs. The sequence was collected from a middle-aged woman in good health. The gene calls are TRBV11-1 and TRBJ1-5; D gene ambiguous. CDR3 DNA sequence: TGTGCCAGCAGCCTAAATAGTGCCGCGCCCCAGCATTTT. This codes for CASSLNSAAPQHF.